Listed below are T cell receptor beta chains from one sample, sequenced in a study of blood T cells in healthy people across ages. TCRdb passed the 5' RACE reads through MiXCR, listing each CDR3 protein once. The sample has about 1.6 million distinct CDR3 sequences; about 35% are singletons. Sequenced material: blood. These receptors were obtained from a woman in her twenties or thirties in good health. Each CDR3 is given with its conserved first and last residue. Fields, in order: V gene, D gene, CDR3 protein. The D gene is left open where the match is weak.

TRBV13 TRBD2 CASSLRLASGRTDTQYF
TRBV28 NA CASGTGRINGYTF
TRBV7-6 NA CASSPFMGWGNEQFF
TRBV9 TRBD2 CASSPELAGAETQYF
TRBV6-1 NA CASSEWDNSPLHF
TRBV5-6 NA CASSGYGYGYTF
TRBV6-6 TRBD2 CASRRTSGGGQETQYF
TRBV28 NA CASNPQGPAYEQYF
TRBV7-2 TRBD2 CASHSGVYNEQFF
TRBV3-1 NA CASSQEFLQLGGPYNEQFF
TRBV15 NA CATSRGLAGSDTDTQYF
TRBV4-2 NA CASSQEGLSSYNEQFF
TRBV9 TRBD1 CASSLGQGYYDEQFF
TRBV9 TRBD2 CASSVGLAGGGTQYF
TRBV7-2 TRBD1 CASSSDRGRIDEQYF
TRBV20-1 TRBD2 CSARTSGGVRSYNEQFF
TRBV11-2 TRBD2 CASSLEPSGGTEQFF
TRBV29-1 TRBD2 CSVGGGRAGDTQYF
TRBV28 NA CASRSGRNEQYF
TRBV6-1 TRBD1 CASSGRDRGPYNEQFF
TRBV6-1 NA CASSEALGAQETQYF
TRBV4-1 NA CACSQVQRSTDTQYF
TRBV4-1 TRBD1 CASSQAQGLNTEAFF
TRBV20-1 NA CSAQLGMNTEAFF
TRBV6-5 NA CASSYSLDGETPENTEAFF
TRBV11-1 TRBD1 CASSPRDRGGNEQFF
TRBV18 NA CASSRDPARTDTQYF
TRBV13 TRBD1 CASSLGGDRSSYNEQFF
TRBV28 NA CASSNQGGYTF
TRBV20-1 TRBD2 CSAREGLAGGYEQYF
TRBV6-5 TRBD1 CASGRTGPDTQYF
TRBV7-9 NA CASSQSPGLSNTEAFF
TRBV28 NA CASSRDVLSQPQHF
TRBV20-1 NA CSASKGTDSYEQYF
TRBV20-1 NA CSARVLYNEQFF
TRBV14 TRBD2 CASSQDTVAGGYNEQFF
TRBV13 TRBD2 CASSYGLAGGLLYEQYF
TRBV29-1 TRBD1 CSGAPRGLAEAFF
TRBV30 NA CAWSVRTGNYEQYF
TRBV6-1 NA CASSEEQGDEQYF